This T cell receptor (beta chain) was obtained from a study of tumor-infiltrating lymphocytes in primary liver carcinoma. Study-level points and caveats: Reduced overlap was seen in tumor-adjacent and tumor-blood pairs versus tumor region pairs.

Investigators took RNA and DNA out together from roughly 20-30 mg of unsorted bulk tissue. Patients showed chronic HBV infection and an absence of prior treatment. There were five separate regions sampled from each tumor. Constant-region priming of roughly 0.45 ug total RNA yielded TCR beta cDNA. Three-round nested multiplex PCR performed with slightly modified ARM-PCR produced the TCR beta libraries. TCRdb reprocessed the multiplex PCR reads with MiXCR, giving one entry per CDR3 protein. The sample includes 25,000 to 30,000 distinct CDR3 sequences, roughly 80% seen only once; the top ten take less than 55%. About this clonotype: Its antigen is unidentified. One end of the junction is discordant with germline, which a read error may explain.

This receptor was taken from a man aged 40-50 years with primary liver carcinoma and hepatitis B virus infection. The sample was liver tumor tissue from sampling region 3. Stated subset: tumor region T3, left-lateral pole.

The chain's CDR3 is CGSNLDRNTDAFF. The CDR3 DNA reads as TGTGGCAGCAACCTCGACAGGAATACTGATGCTTTCTTT. The rearrangement uses TRBV6-1 and TRBJ1-1; TRBD1 is a possible D gene (6 bases). CDR3 length: 13 residues. From germline, CDR1 is MNHNS and CDR2 SASEGT.